One sample yielded the 9 T cell receptor beta chains listed below, sequenced in a study of shared T cell receptors in the human thymus. Data came from immunoSEQ multiplex PCR; TCRdb stores just in-frame clones and leaves some out. The table records about 660,000 clones, approximately 87% of them present only once. Another study also made use of these data, one on human thymus T cells.

The sample comprised thymocytes. The source of these receptors is a boy younger than two with a congenital heart defect.

The chain uses TRBV4-3 and TRBJ2-5; maybe TRBD2 (5 bases). This CDR3 has 19 amino acids. With 1 base removed from V and 5 bases from J, the gap between germline ends came to 26 bases. CDR1 and CDR2 from the germline V gene are LGHNA and YSLEER. DNA of the CDR3: TGCGCCAGCAGCCAAGCTGCCGACGAGGGTGTGGGTAAAAGGGAGACCCAGTACTTC. This translates into CASSQAADEGVGKRETQYF.

With regard to this clone: Distinct nucleotide sequences in the sample also encode this CDR3. The chain uses TRBV27 and TRBJ2-6; possibly TRBD1 for D (6 bases). The CDR3 spans 16 residues. Germline CDR1 reads MNHEY; CDR2 reads SMNVEV (reference sequence). The V end was cut by 10 bases, the J end by 4 bases, with 20 bases between. Written as DNA, the CDR3 is TGTGCCACCCTGACTGTAAGGGGGAAAGGGGCCAACGTCCTGACTTTC. It encodes CATLTVRGKGANVLTF.

This chain links TRBV11-3 with TRBJ2-7, with D maybe TRBD2 (7 bases). Deletions cut 5 bases from V and 3 bases from J, with 20 bases between. This CDR3 contains 16 residues. The germline gives CDR1 SGHNT, CDR2 YENEEA. CDR3 protein: CASSPPLGGGLYEQYF. The DNA of the CDR3 is TGTGCCAGCAGCCCCCCCCTAGGCGGGGGCCTCTACGAGCAGTACTTC.

The rearrangement links TRBV2 to TRBJ1-4; TRBD1 matches 7 bases. This CDR3 is built from 18 residues. Looked up from germline, CDR1 is SNHLY and CDR2 is FYNNEI. The V gene end was trimmed by 4 bases and the J gene end by 0 bases; junction bases not matched to a gene: 11. The CDR3 sequence is CASSVRDRRAATNEKLFF. The CDR3 bases are TGTGCCAGCAGTGTCCGGGACAGACGAGCGGCAACTAATGAAAAACTGTTTTTT.

The rearrangement links TRBV4-3 to TRBJ2-1; 8 nucleotides line up with TRBD2. Germline loops: CDR1 LGHNA, CDR2 YSLEER. V shed 0 bases and J 7 bases; nucleotides not matched to a gene: 11. This CDR3 region has 17 residues. The CDR3 here is CASSQESTSGRGNEQFF. For the CDR3, the DNA is TGCGCCAGCAGCCAAGAGTCAACTAGCGGTAGGGGGAATGAGCAGTTCTTC.

The chain has TRBV29-1 and TRBJ2-7; 11 nucleotides match TRBD2. The V gene end was trimmed by 6 bases and the J gene end by 2 bases; junction bases not matched to a gene: 6. The length of the CDR3 is 14 residues. Germline CDR1 SQVTM, CDR2 ANQGSEA. CDR3 amino acids: CSVGRGLAAYEQYF. CDR3 bases: TGCAGCGTCGGAAGGGGACTAGCGGCCTACGAGCAGTACTTC.

The chain has TRBV5-4 and TRBJ2-6, with D possibly matching TRBD2 (7 bases). The CDR3 covers 17 residues. The germline CDR1 and CDR2 sequences are SGHNT and YYREEE (reference sequence). V gave up 4 bases and J gave up 3 bases, with 17 bases separating them. CDR3 sequence: CASSPDRGAGGANVLTF. The CDR3 nucleotides are TGTGCCAGCAGCCCTGATCGGGGGGCGGGTGGGGCCAACGTCCTGACTTTC.

This clone appeared a single time. The chain couples TRBV15 to TRBJ1-5; the D gene is possibly TRBD1 (5 bases). The CDR3 consists of 19 residues. With 2 bases removed from V and 0 bases from J, the gap between germline ends came to 20 bases. Germline V gene data show CDR1 as LNHNV and CDR2 as YYDKDF (reference sequence). CDR3 in amino acids: CATSRQGSRWAYSNQPQHF. The CDR3 nucleotides are TGTGCCACCAGCAGACAGGGATCGCGGTGGGCGTATAGCAATCAGCCCCAGCATTTT.

In this sample, this clone turned up once. The genes are TRBV11-2 and TRBJ2-2, with 9 bases fitting TRBD2. V lost 3 bases to trimming and J lost 2 bases; unmatched junction nucleotides: 1. The CDR3 loop spans 15 amino acids. Germline V gene sequence: CDR1 SGHAT, CDR2 FQNNGV. CDR3 in DNA: TGTGCCAGCAGCTTTAGCGGGGGCAACACCGGGGAGCTGTTTTTT. This encodes CASSFSGGNTGELFF.